This TCR beta chain stems from a study of blood T cell repertoires in COVID-19. The ends lost 3 bases at V and 2 bases at J; junction bases unmatched: 4. Germline values: CDR1 SGHDN, CDR2 FVKESK. This CDR3 region has 16 residues. Some clones are missing from TCRdb's copy, which holds only in-frame ones; the method was immunoSEQ multiplex PCR. The table has 210,000 or so clones, roughly 90% seen once. Sample: peripheral blood. The origin of this receptor is a woman in her thirties or forties with acute or convalescent COVID-19. V usage is TRBV14 and J usage is TRBJ2-3; 11 bases are a match to TRBD1. The CDR3 is CASSHGTGGATDTQYF. The CDR3 DNA is TGTGCCAGCAGCCACGGGACAGGGGGAGCCACAGATACGCAGTATTTT.